This T cell receptor beta chain was recorded in a study of T cell responses to AZD1222 COVID-19 vaccine. Using immunoSEQ multiplex PCR, the repertoire was profiled, and TCRdb retains in-frame clones only, with some absent. The table includes about 74,000 clones, 70% to 90% detected once. Trimming removed 3 bases from V and 0 bases from J; junction bases left unmatched: 11. The CDR3 is 19 amino acids. Per germline, CDR1 LNHDA and CDR2 SQIVND (reference sequence). This specimen was peripheral blood, taken on day 0 of AZD1222 vaccination. The chain employs TRBV19 and TRBJ1-3, with 10 positions matching TRBD1. The TCR was taken from an adult in good health. The CDR3 protein is CASSMTGGSFGSSGNTIYF. Written as DNA, the CDR3 is TGTGCCAGTAGTATGACAGGGGGCTCCTTCGGCTCCTCTGGAAACACCATATATTTT. The full variable domain, completed using reference TRBV19 and TRBJ1-3, is DGGITQSPKYLFRKEGQNVTLSCEQNLNHDAMYWYRQDPGQGLRLIYYSQIVNDFQKGDIAEGYSVSREKKESFPLTVTSAQKNPTAFYLCASSMTGGSFGSSGNTIYFGEGSWLTVV.